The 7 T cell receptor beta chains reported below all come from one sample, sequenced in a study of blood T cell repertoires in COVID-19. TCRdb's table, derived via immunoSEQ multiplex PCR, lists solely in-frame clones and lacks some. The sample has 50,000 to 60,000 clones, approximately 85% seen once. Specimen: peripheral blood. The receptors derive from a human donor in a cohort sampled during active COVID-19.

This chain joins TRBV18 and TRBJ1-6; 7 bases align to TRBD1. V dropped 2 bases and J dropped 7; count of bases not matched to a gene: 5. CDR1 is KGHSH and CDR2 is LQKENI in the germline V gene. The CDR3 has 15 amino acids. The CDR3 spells CASSPSGQWNSPLHF. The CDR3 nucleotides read TGTGCCAGCTCACCATCGGGACAGTGGAATTCACCCCTCCACTTT.

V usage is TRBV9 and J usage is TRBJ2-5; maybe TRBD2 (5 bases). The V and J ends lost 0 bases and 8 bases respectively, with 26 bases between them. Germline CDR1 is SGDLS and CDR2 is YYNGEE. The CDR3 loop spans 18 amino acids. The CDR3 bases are TGTGCCAGCAGCGTAGAGGGTGGGAGCAGTTTAGACGCGGAAACCCAGTACTTC. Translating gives CASSVEGGSSLDAETQYF.

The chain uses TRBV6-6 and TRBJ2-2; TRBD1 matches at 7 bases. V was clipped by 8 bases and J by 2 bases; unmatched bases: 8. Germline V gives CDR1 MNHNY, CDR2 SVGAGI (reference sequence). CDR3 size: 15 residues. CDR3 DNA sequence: TGTGCCAGCCCCCGGGACAGCCCTAACACCGGGGAGCTGTTTTTT. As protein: CASPRDSPNTGELFF.

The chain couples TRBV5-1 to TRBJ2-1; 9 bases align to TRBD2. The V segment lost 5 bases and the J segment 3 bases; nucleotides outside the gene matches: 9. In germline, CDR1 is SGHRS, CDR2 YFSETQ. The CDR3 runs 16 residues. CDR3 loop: CASSSRASGIYNEQFF. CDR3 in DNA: TGCGCCAGCAGTTCGAGGGCTAGCGGGATCTACAATGAGCAGTTCTTC. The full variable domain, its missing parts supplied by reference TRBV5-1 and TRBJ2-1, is KAGVTQTPRYLIKTRGQQVTLSCSPISGHRSVSWYQQTPGQGLQFLFEYFSETQRNKGNFPGRFSGRQFSNSRSEMNVSTLELGDSALYLCASSSRASGIYNEQFFGPGTRLTVL.

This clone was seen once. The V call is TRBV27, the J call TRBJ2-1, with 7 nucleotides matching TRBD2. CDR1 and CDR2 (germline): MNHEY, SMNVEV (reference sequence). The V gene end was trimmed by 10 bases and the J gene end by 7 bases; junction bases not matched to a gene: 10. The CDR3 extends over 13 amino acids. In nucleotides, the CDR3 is TGTGCCACAAGACCTAGCGGAAGGAATGAGCAGTTCTTC. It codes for CATRPSGRNEQFF.

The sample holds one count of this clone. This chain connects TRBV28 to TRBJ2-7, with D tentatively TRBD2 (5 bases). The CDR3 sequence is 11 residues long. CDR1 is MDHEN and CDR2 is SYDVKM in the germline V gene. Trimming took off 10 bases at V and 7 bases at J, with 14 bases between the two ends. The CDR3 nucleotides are TGTGCCACCCGGGAAACTCAAGAGCAGTACTTC. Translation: CATRETQEQYF.

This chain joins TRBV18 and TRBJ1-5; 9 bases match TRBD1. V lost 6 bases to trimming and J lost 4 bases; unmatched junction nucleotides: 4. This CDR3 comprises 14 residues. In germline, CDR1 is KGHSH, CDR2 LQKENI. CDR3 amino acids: CASSRGQGNQPQHF. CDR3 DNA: TGTGCCAGCTCGCGGGGACAGGGAAATCAGCCCCAGCATTTT.